This TCR beta chain derives from a study of yellow fever vaccine responses in identical twins. Whole-study findings and limits: It has been reported that, in twins, the vaccine T cell response seemed partly convergent and partly personalized.

Trimming at V came to 4 bases and at J to 5 bases, leaving 5 bases not matched to a gene. CDR3 length: 15 amino acids. Germline CDR1 and CDR2: SGHAT and FQNNGV. Turning to this clonotype: No antigen is known for it.

One entry per CDR3 protein, called by TCRdb with MiXCR from the RT-PCR reads. The data contain about 10,000 distinct CDR3 sequences, less than 85% of them singletons. This chain joins TRBV11-2 and TRBJ2-3, with 11 bases identical to TRBD1. The receptor's source is a woman aged 18-30 years who received the yellow fever vaccine. The material was T cells from blood (PBMCs), unsorted or a sorted subset (not recorded which), obtained before or after yellow fever vaccination (not recorded which). The CDR3 bases are TGTGCCAGCAGCTCCGGACAGGGGGCTAGAGATACGCAGTATTTT. Residues: CASSSGQGARDTQYF. Filled out from reference TRBV11-2 and TRBJ2-3, the complete variable domain reads EAGVAQSPRYKIIEKRQSVAFWCNPISGHATLYWYQQILGQGPKLLIQFQNNGVVDDSQLPKDRFSAERLKGVDSTLKIQPAKLEDSAVYLCASSSGQGARDTQYFGPGTRLTVL.